A selection of T cell receptor beta chains follows, all from one sample in a study of blood T cell repertoires in COVID-19. Assay used: immunoSEQ multiplex PCR; TCRdb lists only in-frame clones, some missing. The repertoire includes about 270,000 clones, approximately 91% of them detected once, and under 2.5% sits in the top ten. The sample consisted of peripheral blood. The source of these receptors is a man in his forties or fifties with acute or convalescent COVID-19. CDR3s include the opening cysteine and the closing phenylalanine or tryptophan. D genes are given only for firm matches. Clone size is stated in some rows and not others, as once, few, many or a class when expanded.

J gene: TRBJ2-1; clone size: .; D gene: TRBD2; V gene: TRBV30; CDR3 DNA: TGTGCCTGGAGTAAGACTAGCGGGTACAATGAGCAGTTCTTC; CDR3 protein: CAWSKTSGYNEQFF
J gene: TRBJ2-4; clone size: .; D gene: TRBD1; V gene: TRBV6-6; CDR3 DNA: TGTGCCAGCAGTCAACTCCTGACAGGGGTCAAAAACATTCAGTACTTC; CDR3 protein: CASSQLLTGVKNIQYF
J gene: TRBJ2-7; clone size: .; D gene: .; V gene: TRBV5-1; CDR3 DNA: TGCGCCAGCAGCTTGGACAGGGAGGGCGAGCAGTACTTC; CDR3 protein: CASSLDREGEQYF
J gene: TRBJ2-3; clone size: .; D gene: TRBD1; V gene: TRBV5-1; CDR3 DNA: TGCGCCAGCAGCCGGGAACAGGGGGATCGGGATACGCAGTATTTT; CDR3 protein: CASSREQGDRDTQYF
J gene: TRBJ2-1; clone size: .; D gene: .; V gene: TRBV11-3; CDR3 DNA: TGTGCCAGCAGCCGGAGGGGGGGCTACAATGAGCAGTTCTTC; CDR3 protein: CASSRRGGYNEQFF
J gene: TRBJ2-4; clone size: few; D gene: TRBD1; V gene: TRBV2; CDR3 DNA: TGTGCCAGCACCGACCCGACAGGGGGCATATACATTCAGTACTTC; CDR3 protein: CASTDPTGGIYIQYF
J gene: TRBJ1-2; clone size: .; D gene: .; V gene: TRBV14; CDR3 DNA: TGTGCCAGCAGCCCCTGGAGTCCTTACTATGGCTACACCTTC; CDR3 protein: CASSPWSPYYGYTF
J gene: TRBJ2-7; clone size: .; D gene: .; V gene: TRBV4-2; CDR3 DNA: TGTGCCAGCAGGGGGGGGGCGACCTACGAGCAGTACTTC; CDR3 protein: CASRGGATYEQYF
J gene: TRBJ1-3; clone size: .; D gene: .; V gene: TRBV2; CDR3 DNA: TGTGCCAGCAGTGAAGAAGGGGTACCCGGAAACACCATATATTTT; CDR3 protein: CASSEEGVPGNTIYF
J gene: TRBJ2-7; clone size: .; D gene: TRBD1; V gene: TRBV9; CDR3 DNA: TGTGCCAGCAGCCTGGGACAGGGGCACCCCTCCGAGCAGTACTTC; CDR3 protein: CASSLGQGHPSEQYF
J gene: TRBJ2-5; clone size: .; D gene: .; V gene: TRBV2; CDR3 DNA: TGTGCCAGCATACGGGAGACCCAGTACTTC; CDR3 protein: CASIRETQYF
J gene: TRBJ1-3; clone size: .; D gene: TRBD1; V gene: TRBV18; CDR3 DNA: TGTGCCAGCTCACTATACACAGGGGGATTCTCTGGAAACACCATATATTTT; CDR3 protein: CASSLYTGGFSGNTIYF
J gene: TRBJ2-5; clone size: .; D gene: TRBD1; V gene: TRBV10-3; CDR3 DNA: TGTGCCATCAGGATGCAGGGGGTCCAAGAGACCCAGTACTTC; CDR3 protein: CAIRMQGVQETQYF
J gene: TRBJ2-5; clone size: .; D gene: TRBD1; V gene: TRBV7-3; CDR3 DNA: TGTGCCAGCAGCTTAGGCGGGACAGGGGGGGCAGAGACCCAGTACTTC; CDR3 protein: CASSLGGTGGAETQYF
J gene: TRBJ1-2; clone size: .; D gene: .; V gene: TRBV5-6; CDR3 DNA: TGTGCCAGCAGTCCATCTCCCGGGGACACCCACTATGGCTACACCTTC; CDR3 protein: CASSPSPGDTHYGYTF
J gene: TRBJ2-7; clone size: few; D gene: .; V gene: TRBV11-2; CDR3 DNA: TGTGCCAGCAGCCTCCCGGGGACCTACGAGCAGTACTTC; CDR3 protein: CASSLPGTYEQYF
J gene: TRBJ2-2; clone size: .; D gene: .; V gene: TRBV2; CDR3 DNA: TGTGCCAGCAGTTTCATGCGGGACACCGGGGAGCTGTTTTTT; CDR3 protein: CASSFMRDTGELFF
J gene: TRBJ2-7; clone size: .; D gene: .; V gene: TRBV6-6; CDR3 DNA: TGTGCCAGCAGTTACCCTACGAAAGGGGTCTACGAGCAGTACTTC; CDR3 protein: CASSYPTKGVYEQYF
J gene: TRBJ1-2; clone size: few; D gene: TRBD1; V gene: TRBV10-3; CDR3 DNA: TGTGCCATAAGGGAGACAGGGGGCGACTATGGCTACACCTTC; CDR3 protein: CAIRETGGDYGYTF
J gene: TRBJ2-3; clone size: .; D gene: TRBD2; V gene: TRBV15; CDR3 DNA: TGTGCCACCAGCGGACTAGCGGGGGCCGGGGGCACAGATACGCAGTATTTT; CDR3 protein: CATSGLAGAGGTDTQYF
J gene: TRBJ1-4; clone size: .; D gene: TRBD1; V gene: TRBV9; CDR3 DNA: TGTGCCAGCAGCACCCAGGGGGGTGGAGAAAAACTGTTTTTT; CDR3 protein: CASSTQGGGEKLFF
J gene: TRBJ2-7; clone size: .; D gene: TRBD1; V gene: TRBV11-2; CDR3 DNA: TGTGCCAGCGCCGGGACAGGACCCTACGAGCAGTACTTC; CDR3 protein: CASAGTGPYEQYF
J gene: TRBJ1-1; clone size: few; D gene: .; V gene: TRBV11-2; CDR3 DNA: TGTGCCAGCAGCTTAGATGGGGCGAGGTTGACTGAAGCTTTCTTT; CDR3 protein: CASSLDGARLTEAFF
J gene: TRBJ1-2; clone size: .; D gene: TRBD1; V gene: TRBV30; CDR3 DNA: TGTGCCTGGAGCCACGGGACAGGGGATGGCTACACCTTC; CDR3 protein: CAWSHGTGDGYTF
J gene: TRBJ2-4; clone size: .; D gene: .; V gene: TRBV5-4; CDR3 DNA: TGTGCCAGCAGCCAGGGGACACTAGCCAAAAACATTCAGTACTTC; CDR3 protein: CASSQGTLAKNIQYF
J gene: TRBJ2-7; clone size: .; D gene: TRBD2; V gene: TRBV10-3; CDR3 DNA: TGTGCCATCAGCCAGCGGGGGGACTACGAGCAGTACTTC; CDR3 protein: CAISQRGDYEQYF
J gene: TRBJ1-4; clone size: .; D gene: .; V gene: TRBV7-8; CDR3 DNA: TGTGCCAGCAGCTTAGCGCGGCAGACCCGTAATGAAAAACTGTTTTTT; CDR3 protein: CASSLARQTRNEKLFF
J gene: TRBJ1-3; clone size: .; D gene: TRBD1; V gene: TRBV18; CDR3 DNA: TGTGCCAGCTCGCTCCAGGGGGCTGGAAACACCATATATTTT; CDR3 protein: CASSLQGAGNTIYF
J gene: TRBJ1-3; clone size: once; D gene: .; V gene: TRBV9; CDR3 DNA: TGTGCCAGCACAACAGCGGCTGGAAACACCATATATTTT; CDR3 protein: CASTTAAGNTIYF
J gene: TRBJ1-4; clone size: .; D gene: TRBD1; V gene: TRBV10-3; CDR3 DNA: TGTGCCATCGGGGACAGGGGGCAAAGTAGAGAAAAACTGTTTTTT; CDR3 protein: CAIGDRGQSREKLFF
J gene: TRBJ2-7; clone size: .; D gene: .; V gene: TRBV19; CDR3 DNA: TGTGCCAGTAGTGAGGAGCAGTACTTC; CDR3 protein: CASSEEQYF
J gene: TRBJ2-5; clone size: .; D gene: TRBD1; V gene: TRBV5-4; CDR3 DNA: TGTGCCAGCAGCGGACAGGTTGGGGAGACCCAGTACTTC; CDR3 protein: CASSGQVGETQYF
J gene: TRBJ1-3; clone size: .; D gene: TRBD1; V gene: TRBV18; CDR3 DNA: TGTGCCAGCTCAACCAGACAGGGGGAAAACACCATATATTTT; CDR3 protein: CASSTRQGENTIYF
J gene: TRBJ1-3; clone size: .; D gene: TRBD1; V gene: TRBV10-3; CDR3 DNA: TGTGCCATCAGTGAGGCAGGGGGCGCGGGTAGTGGAAACACCATATATTTT; CDR3 protein: CAISEAGGAGSGNTIYF
J gene: TRBJ1-1; clone size: once; D gene: .; V gene: TRBV25-1; CDR3 DNA: TGTGCCAGCAGTGAAGTGGTGGGGGGCACTGAAGCTTTCTTT; CDR3 protein: CASSEVVGGTEAFF
J gene: TRBJ2-3; clone size: .; D gene: .; V gene: TRBV16; CDR3 DNA: TGTGCCAGCAGCCAAAGAGGGGGGGCCCAAGATACGCAGTATTTT; CDR3 protein: CASSQRGGAQDTQYF